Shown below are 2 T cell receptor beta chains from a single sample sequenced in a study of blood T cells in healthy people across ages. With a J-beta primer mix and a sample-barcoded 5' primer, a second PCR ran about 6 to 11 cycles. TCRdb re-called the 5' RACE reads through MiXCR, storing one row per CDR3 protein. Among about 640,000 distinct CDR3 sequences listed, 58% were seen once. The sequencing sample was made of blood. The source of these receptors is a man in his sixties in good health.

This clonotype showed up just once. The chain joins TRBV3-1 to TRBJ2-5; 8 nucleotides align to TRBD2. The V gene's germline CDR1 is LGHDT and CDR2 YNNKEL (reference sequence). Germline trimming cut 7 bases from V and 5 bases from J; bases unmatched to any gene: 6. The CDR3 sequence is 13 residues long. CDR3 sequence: CASNLREGETQYF. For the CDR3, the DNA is TGTGCCAGCAACCTCCGGGAGGGTGAGACCCAGTACTTC.

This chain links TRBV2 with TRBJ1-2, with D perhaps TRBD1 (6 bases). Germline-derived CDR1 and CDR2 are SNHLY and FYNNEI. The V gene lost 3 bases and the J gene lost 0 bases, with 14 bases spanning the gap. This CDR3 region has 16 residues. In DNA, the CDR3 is TGTGCCAGCAGTGACAACAGGGAAGGGGCTAACTATGGCTACACCTTC. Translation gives CASSDNREGANYGYTF.